This T cell receptor beta chain was identified during a study of blood T cells in healthy people across ages. Study details: Template switching picked up about one barcoded beta molecule for each two T cells. General study findings and limits: While age rose, TCR beta diversity per million T cells dropped in a roughly linear way. With unsorted PBMCs, a conclusive comparison of naive versus antigen-experienced cells was not possible.

After removal of 4 bases from V and 3 bases from J, the junction contained 5 bases not matched to a gene. Germline CDR1 is KGHSH and CDR2 is LQKENI. This CDR3 comprises 15 residues. PCR was performed a second time for about 7 to 11 cycles using a sample-barcoded 5' primer and a J-beta primer mix. TCRdb reprocessed the 5' RACE reads with MiXCR, giving one entry per CDR3 protein. Here the sample spans about 1.6 million distinct CDR3 sequences, roughly a third being singletons. Comments on this clonotype: Its specificity is not known.

Sequenced: blood. The TCR was taken from a woman aged 25 to 39 in good health. The chain has TRBV18 and TRBJ1-1; TRBD1 agrees at 10 bases. The CDR3 DNA reads TGTGCCAGCTCACTAAAAGGGACAGGGGACACTGAAGCTTTCTTT. It yields the protein CASSLKGTGDTEAFF.